The clone carrying this T cell receptor beta chain appeared a few times. Its antigen is unidentified. The source of the sample is a study of cytomegalovirus exposure and HLA in healthy donors. Findings and caveats of the study: Segments of the TCR beta V type were, in most cases, productive about 87% or about 30% of the time in an earlier analysis.

The PCR contained 60 Vbeta and 13 Jbeta primers. Authors' methods: In a later analysis, of tens of millions of unique beta chains, approximately 10 million appeared in at least two donors. Method: immunoSEQ multiplex PCR; TCRdb's copy keeps in-frame clones and lacks some. The V and J calls and clone size were taken over from that table, and D and trimming were inferred from the DNA. The data show tens of thousands of clones, less than 70% seen once. Source material: PBMCs. This receptor was taken from a human donor in good health.

CDR3 in DNA: TGTGCCAGCAGCTTTAGCTCTGGGGCCAACGTCCTGACTTTC. It specifies CASSFSSGANVLTF. This chain joins TRBV7-3 and TRBJ2-6; D remains ambiguous. This CDR3 has 14 amino acids. V lost 3 bases, J lost 0 bases, and 3 bases lay in between. CDR1 is SGHTA, CDR2 FQGTGA, per germline. Supplemented by reference TRBV7-3 and TRBJ2-6, the full variable domain reads GAGVSQTPSNKVTEKGKYVELRCDPISGHTALYWYRQSLGQGPEFLIYFQGTGAADDSGLPNDRFFAVRPEGSVSTLKIQRTERGDSAVYLCASSFSSGANVLTFGAGSRLTVL.